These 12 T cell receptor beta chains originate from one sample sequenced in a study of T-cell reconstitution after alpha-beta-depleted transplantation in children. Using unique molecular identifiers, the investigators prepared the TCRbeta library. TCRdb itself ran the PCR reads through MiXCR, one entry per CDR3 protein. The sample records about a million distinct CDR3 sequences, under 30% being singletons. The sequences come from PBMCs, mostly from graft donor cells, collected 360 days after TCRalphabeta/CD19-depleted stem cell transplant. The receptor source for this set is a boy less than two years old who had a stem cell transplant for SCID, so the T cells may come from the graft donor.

The CDR3 nucleotides read TGCGCCAGCAGCCAAGATCTGCCAGGCGCTACGGTCCTTTACGAGCAGTACTTC. It specifies CASSQDLPGATVLYEQYF. This chain links TRBV4-1 with TRBJ2-7; the D is unclear. Trimming removed 0 bases at V and 4 bases at J, with 22 bases between. This CDR3 is built from 18 residues. Germline V gene lookup returns CDR1 MGHRA and CDR2 YSYEKL.

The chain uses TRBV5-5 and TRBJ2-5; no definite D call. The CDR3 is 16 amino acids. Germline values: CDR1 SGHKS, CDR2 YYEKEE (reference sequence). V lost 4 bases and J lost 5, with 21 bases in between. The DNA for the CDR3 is TGTGCCAGCAGCCTTTTGGACCGTCAGGATCGGGAGACCCAGTACTTC. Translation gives CASSLLDRQDRETQYF. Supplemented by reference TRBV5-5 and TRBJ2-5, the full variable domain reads DAGVTQSPTHLIKTRGQQVTLRCSPISGHKSVSWYQQVLGQGPQFIFQYYEKEERGRGNFPDRFSARQFPNYSSELNVNALLLGDSALYLCASSLLDRQDRETQYFGPGTRLLVL.

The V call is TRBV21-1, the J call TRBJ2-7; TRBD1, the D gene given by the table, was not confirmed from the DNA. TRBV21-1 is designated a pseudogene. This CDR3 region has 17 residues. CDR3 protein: CASSKRDRSHKVYEQYF. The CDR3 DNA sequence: TGTGCCAGCAGCAAACGGGACAGGAGCCATAAGGTCTACGAGCAGTACTTC.

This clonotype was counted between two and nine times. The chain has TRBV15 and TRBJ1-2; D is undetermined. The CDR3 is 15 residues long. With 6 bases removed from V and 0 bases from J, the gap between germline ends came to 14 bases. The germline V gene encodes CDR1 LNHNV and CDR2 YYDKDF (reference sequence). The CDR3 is CATRKGSGTNYGYTF. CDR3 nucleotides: TGTGCCACCAGAAAGGGTTCCGGGACTAACTATGGCTACACCTTC.

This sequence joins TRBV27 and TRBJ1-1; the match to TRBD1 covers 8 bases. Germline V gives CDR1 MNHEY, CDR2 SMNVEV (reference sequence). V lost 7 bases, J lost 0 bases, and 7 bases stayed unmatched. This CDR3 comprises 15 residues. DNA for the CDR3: TGTGCCAGCAATACGGGACAGGTTATGAACACTGAAGCTTTCTTT. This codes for CASNTGQVMNTEAFF.

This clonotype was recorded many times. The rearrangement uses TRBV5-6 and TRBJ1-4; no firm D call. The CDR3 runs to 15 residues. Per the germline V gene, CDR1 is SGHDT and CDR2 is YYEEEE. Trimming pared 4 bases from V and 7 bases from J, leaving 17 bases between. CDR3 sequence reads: CASSQAPGMREKLFF. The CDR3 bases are TGTGCCAGCAGCCAAGCTCCGGGAATGCGTGAAAAACTGTTTTTT.

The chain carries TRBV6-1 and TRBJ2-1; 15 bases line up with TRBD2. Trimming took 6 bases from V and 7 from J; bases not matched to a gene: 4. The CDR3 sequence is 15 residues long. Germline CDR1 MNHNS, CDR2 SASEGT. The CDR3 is CASRNGLAGGNEQFF. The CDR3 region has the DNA TGTGCCAGCAGAAACGGACTAGCGGGGGGGAATGAGCAGTTCTTC.

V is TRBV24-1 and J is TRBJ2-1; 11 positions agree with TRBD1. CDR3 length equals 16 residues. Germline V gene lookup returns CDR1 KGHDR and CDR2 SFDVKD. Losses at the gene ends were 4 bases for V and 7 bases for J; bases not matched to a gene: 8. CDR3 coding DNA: TGTGCCACCAGTGACCCGGACAGGGGGCAAGTGAATGAGCAGTTCTTC. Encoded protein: CATSDPDRGQVNEQFF.

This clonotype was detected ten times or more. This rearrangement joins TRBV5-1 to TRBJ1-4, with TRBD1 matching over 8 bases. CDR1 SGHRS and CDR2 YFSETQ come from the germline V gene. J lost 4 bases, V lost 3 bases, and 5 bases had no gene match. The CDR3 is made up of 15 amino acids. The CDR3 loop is CASSYAGGVNEKLFF. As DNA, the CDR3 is TGCGCCAGCAGCTACGCAGGGGGCGTTAATGAAAAACTGTTTTTT.

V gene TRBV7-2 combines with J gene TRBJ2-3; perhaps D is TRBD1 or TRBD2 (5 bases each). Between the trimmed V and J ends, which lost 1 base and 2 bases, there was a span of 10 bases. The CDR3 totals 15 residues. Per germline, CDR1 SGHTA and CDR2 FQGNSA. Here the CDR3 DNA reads TGTGCCAGCAGCTTAGTTGGGACGGTCACAGATACGCAGTATTTT. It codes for CASSLVGTVTDTQYF.

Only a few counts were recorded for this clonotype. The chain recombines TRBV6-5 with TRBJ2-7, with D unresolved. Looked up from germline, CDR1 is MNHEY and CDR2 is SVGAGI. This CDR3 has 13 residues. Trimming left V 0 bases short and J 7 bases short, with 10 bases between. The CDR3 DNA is TGTGCCAGCAGTTACTCGGTGGTAGGGGAGCAGTACTTC. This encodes CASSYSVVGEQYF.

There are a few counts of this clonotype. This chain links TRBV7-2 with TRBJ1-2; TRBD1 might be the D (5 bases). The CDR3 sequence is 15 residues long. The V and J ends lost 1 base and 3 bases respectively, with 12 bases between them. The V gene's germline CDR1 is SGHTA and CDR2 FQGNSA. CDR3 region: CASSLVVGLDYGYTF. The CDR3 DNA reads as TGTGCCAGCAGCTTAGTGGTGGGGCTCGACTATGGCTACACCTTC.